This entry describes one T cell receptor (beta chain). No antigen is known for it. Profiled with immunoSEQ multiplex PCR; TCRdb holds only in-frame clones, not every one. The repertoire holds around 1.9 million clones, more than 85% seen once, with under 2% in the top ten. The CDR3 extends over 14 amino acids. V shed 5 bases and J shed 9 bases, with 20 bases lying between them. Germline V gene lookup returns CDR1 MNHEY and CDR2 SVGAGI. These data originate in a study of shared clonotypes between healthy human individuals. General observations from the study: Sorted-subset sequencing, rarefaction showed, was incomplete despite large depth.

Positive CCR7 selection of CD45RO-negative cells yielded the naive CD8 cells, and terminally differentiated effector memory CD45RA+ cells were excluded. This receptor was identified in a man aged 18 to 30 in good health. Some clones in this sample may be carry-over from other donors' samples. What was sequenced was naive CD8+ T cells from PBMCs. The chain has TRBV6-5 and TRBJ2-7; a possible D gene is TRBD1 (5 bases). DNA for the CDR3: TGTGCCAGCAGTCCCCTGGGTCGGCAGGGCGGGCAGTACTTC. This sequence encodes CASSPLGRQGGQYF.